This TCR beta chain was captured by sequencing in a study of vaccination and CD4 T cells after COVID-19. Cultured CD4+ T cell DNA was sequenced using the Oncomine TCR Beta short-read assay. TCRdb recomputed calls from the PCR reads with MiXCR, one row per CDR3 protein. This sample has about 22,000 distinct CDR3 sequences, with 46% found just once. Points on this clonotype: The target antigen is unknown.

As for time point: late sampling 161 to 241 days after vaccination in a few convalescent patients. The treatment: roughly ten-day PBMC culture with coronavirus spike peptide pools or control peptides (ViraFEST assay). The material sequenced was CD4+ T cells from blood, cultured in vitro, taken about 7 months after SARS-CoV-2 vaccination. The receptor comes from a human donor who had recovered from COVID-19.

In DNA, the CDR3 is TGTGCCAGTAGTGCCGGACAGGACAATCAGCCCCAGCATTTT. This codes for CASSAGQDNQPQHF. The chain is built from TRBV19 and TRBJ1-5; 7 bases are a match to TRBD1. Germline values: CDR1 LNHDA, CDR2 SQIVND (reference sequence). With 5 bases clipped from V and 3 bases from J, the junction kept 4 bases outside the gene matches. This CDR3 has 14 amino acids. The whole variable domain, filled in from reference TRBV19 and TRBJ1-5, reads DGGITQSPKYLFRKEGQNVTLSCEQNLNHDAMYWYRQDPGQGLRLIYYSQIVNDFQKGDIAEGYSVSREKKESFPLTVTSAQKNPTAFYLCASSAGQDNQPQHFGDGTRLSIL.